These 5 T cell receptor beta chains came from one sample sequenced in a study of neoadjuvant nivolumab and ipilimumab in lung cancer. This table comes from immunoSEQ multiplex PCR, and its TCRdb copy is limited to in-frame clones, with some not included. Among about 6,800 clones listed, around 85% were seen once. Sequencing used tumor tissue, obtained after neoadjuvant nivolumab, alone or with ipilimumab, at or shortly before surgery. Receptors were obtained from an adult with non-small cell lung cancer.

The chain is built from TRBV4-2 and TRBJ2-3; 10 bases are a match to TRBD2. This CDR3 is built from 15 residues. Germline V lookup: CDR1 LGHNA, CDR2 YNFKEQ. The V gene end was trimmed by 5 bases and the J gene end by 3 bases; junction bases not matched to a gene: 5. The CDR3 loop reads CASSWTSGPTDTQYF. Here the CDR3 DNA reads TGTGCCAGCAGCTGGACTAGCGGTCCAACAGATACGCAGTATTTT.

The V gene is TRBV30, the J gene TRBJ1-2; no firm D call. Germline-derived CDR1 and CDR2 are GTSNPN and SVGIG (reference sequence). The CDR3 sequence is 15 residues long. Deletions cut 0 bases from V and 7 bases from J, with 18 bases between. The CDR3 nucleotides are TGTGCCTGGAGTGTATCCCGCCCGGGAATGGCTGGCTACACCTTC. This translates into CAWSVSRPGMAGYTF. Based on the CDR3 plus reference TRBV30 and TRBJ1-2, the full variable domain is SQTIHQWPATLVQPVGSPLSLECTVEGTSNPNLYWYRQAAGRGLQLLFYSVGIGQISSEVPQNLSASRPQDRQFILSSKKLLLSDSGFYLCAWSVSRPGMAGYTFGSGTRLTVV.

The chain combines TRBV10-3 with TRBJ2-6; possible D gene TRBD2, 6 bases. CDR1 ENHRY and CDR2 SYGVKD come from the germline V gene. V gave up 5 bases and J gave up 0 bases, with 14 bases separating them. CDR3 length: 17 residues. CDR3 sequence (DNA): TGTGCCATCAGTCCAGGGCGGGGCCCCTCTGGGGCCAACGTCCTGACTTTC. It encodes CAISPGRGPSGANVLTF.

About this clone itself: This sample includes further DNA sequences coding for the same CDR3. The V call is TRBV6-1, the J call TRBJ1-3, with a tentative D call TRBD1 (5 bases). The V end lost 2 bases, the J end lost 2 bases, and 10 bases lay between the germline ends. Germline V CDR1 and CDR2: MNHNS, SASEGT. The CDR3 sequence is 15 residues long. The CDR3 loop reads CASSERGFAGNTIYF. DNA of the CDR3: TGTGCCAGCAGTGAACGGGGGTTCGCTGGAAACACCATATATTTT.

V usage is TRBV20-1 and J usage is TRBJ1-1; D unclear. CDR1 DFQATT and CDR2 SNEGSKA come from the germline V gene (reference sequence). CDR3 length: 11 residues. The CDR3 DNA sequence: TGCAGCGCCGTTTGGTTAGGTGAAGCTTTCTTT. The encoded protein is CSAVWLGEAFF.